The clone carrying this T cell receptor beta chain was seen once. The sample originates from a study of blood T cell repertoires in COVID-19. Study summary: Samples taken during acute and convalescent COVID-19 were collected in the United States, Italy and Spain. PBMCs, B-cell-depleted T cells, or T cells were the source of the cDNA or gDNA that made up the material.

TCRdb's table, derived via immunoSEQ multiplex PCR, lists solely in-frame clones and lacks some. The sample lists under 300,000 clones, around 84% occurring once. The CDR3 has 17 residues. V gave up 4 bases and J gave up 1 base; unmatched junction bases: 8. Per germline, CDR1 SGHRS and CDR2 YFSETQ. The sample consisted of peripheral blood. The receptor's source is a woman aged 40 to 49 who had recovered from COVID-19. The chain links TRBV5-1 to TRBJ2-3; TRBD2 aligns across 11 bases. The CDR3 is CASSRYSGGAGTDTQYF. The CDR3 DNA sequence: TGCGCCAGCAGCAGGTATAGCGGGGGGGCTGGCACAGATACGCAGTATTTT. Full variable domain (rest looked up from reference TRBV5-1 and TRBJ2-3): KAGVTQTPRYLIKTRGQQVTLSCSPISGHRSVSWYQQTPGQGLQFLFEYFSETQRNKGNFPGRFSGRQFSNSRSEMNVSTLELGDSALYLCASSRYSGGAGTDTQYFGPGTRLTVL.